This T cell receptor beta chain emerged from a study of shared clonotypes between healthy human individuals. Libraries were prepared by immunoSEQ multiplex PCR; TCRdb keeps only in-frame clonotypes and omits some of them. The sample contains some 200,000 clones, over 60% of which appear only once. This CDR3 is built from 14 residues. The germline V gene has CDR1 GTSNPN and CDR2 SVGIG (reference sequence). V shed 5 bases and J 7 bases; nucleotides not matched to a gene: 14. Sequences were obtained from memory CD4+ T cells sorted from blood. Sample subset: CD45RA-negative fraction. The chain links TRBV30 to TRBJ2-7; TRBD2 matches at 7 bases. This TCR came from a man younger than 45 in good health. CDR3 sequence: CAWGKDHGGGEQYF. The CDR3 DNA sequence: TGTGCCTGGGGAAAGGATCACGGGGGAGGGGAGCAGTACTTC.